The clone carrying this TCR beta chain appeared a few times. Its antigen is still unknown. From the germline J gene comes the end of the CDR3, since the read stops 3 residues before it. This sample stems from a study of T cell clonality in common variable immunodeficiency. Points from the study as a whole: TCRbeta clonality was increased in CVID versus healthy controls. Common variable immunodeficiency TCR beta sequences reportedly had fewer deletions and N-nucleotide insertions. Compared with controls, CVID subjects had fewer shared TCRbeta clones.

This CDR3 has 17 amino acids. Germline V CDR1 and CDR2: GTSNPN, SVGIG (reference sequence). J was trimmed by 3 bases and V by 3 bases; bases with no gene match: 15. Each donor provided about 5 to 8.5 ml of heparinized whole blood. Control and CVID samples contributed equal amounts of genomic DNA. The protocol was immunoSEQ multiplex PCR, while the TCRdb copy is restricted to in-frame clones and leaves out a portion. Listed for the sample are roughly 34,000 clones, none seen a single time. This sequence originates from a human donor with common variable immunodeficiency. This chain joins TRBV30 and TRBJ2-7, with 9 bases aligning to TRBD2. The sequencing input was peripheral blood mononuclear cells. The part of the CDR3 DNA that was read is TGTGCCTGGAGGAGGGGGGGCGGGTTTAGCGGGAGCTACGAG. Its protein product is CAWRRGGGFSGSYE. The full CDR3 is CAWRRGGGFSGSYEQYF.